This T cell receptor beta chain came from a study of regulatory T cells in long-lasting Graves disease. Study details: The study enrolled newly diagnosed Graves' patients on antithyroid drugs under 3 months. Findings and caveats of the study: Accuracy might have suffered from few samples. Patients with persistent Graves' had lower TCR diversity than newly diagnosed patients.

The TCR beta library used iRepertoire HTBI primers with Arm-PCR amplification of CDR3. TCRdb reprocessed the multiplex PCR reads via MiXCR and lists one record per CDR3 protein. The sample shows roughly 610,000 distinct CDR3 sequences, roughly a sixth of them seen only once. Germline loops: CDR1 DFQATT, CDR2 SNEGSKA (reference sequence). V was pared by 6 bases and J by 5 bases, with 22 bases between. The CDR3 extends over 15 amino acids. The time point here: newly diagnosed GD, antithyroid drugs for less than 3 months. Extracted RNA from PBMCs served as the source of the TCR library. A word on this clonotype: Its antigen is currently unknown.

In addition, the sample was reused for a study of T cells in Graves' hyperthyroidism and ophthalmopathy. That study adds: Uncontrolled infections, other autoimmune diseases, pregnancy or lactation led to exclusion of patients.

This chain links TRBV20-1 with TRBJ1-2; tentative D call: TRBD1 (6 bases). The TCR originated in a man aged 18 to 35 with Graves disease. The sample in question was peripheral blood mononuclear cells (PBMCs), obtained at new diagnosis, from a patient treated with antithyroid drugs. The CDR3 nucleotides are TGCAGTGCCAGATACACAGGACAGATTACGTATGGCTACACCTTC. Translated: CSARYTGQITYGYTF.